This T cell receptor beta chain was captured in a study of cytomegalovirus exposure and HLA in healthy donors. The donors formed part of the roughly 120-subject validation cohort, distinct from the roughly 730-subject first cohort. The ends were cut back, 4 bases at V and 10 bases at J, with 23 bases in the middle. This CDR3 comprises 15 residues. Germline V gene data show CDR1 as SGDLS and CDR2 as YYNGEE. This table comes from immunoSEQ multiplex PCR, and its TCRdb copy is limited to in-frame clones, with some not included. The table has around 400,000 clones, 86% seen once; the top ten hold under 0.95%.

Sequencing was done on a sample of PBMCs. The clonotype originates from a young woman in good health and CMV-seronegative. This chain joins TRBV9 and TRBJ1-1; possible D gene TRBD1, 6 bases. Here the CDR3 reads CASSSVGTHRVGAFF. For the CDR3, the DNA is TGTGCCAGCAGCTCAGTAGGGACACATAGGGTAGGAGCTTTCTTT.